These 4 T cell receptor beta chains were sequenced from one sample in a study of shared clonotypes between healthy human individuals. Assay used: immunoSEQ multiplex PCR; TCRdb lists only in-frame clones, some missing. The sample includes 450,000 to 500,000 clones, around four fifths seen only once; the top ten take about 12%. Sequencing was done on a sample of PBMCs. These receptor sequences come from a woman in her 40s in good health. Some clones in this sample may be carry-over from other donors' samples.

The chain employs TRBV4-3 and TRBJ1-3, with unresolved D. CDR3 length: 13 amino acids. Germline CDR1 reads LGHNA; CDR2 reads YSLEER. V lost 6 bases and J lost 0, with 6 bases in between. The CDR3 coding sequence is TGCGCCAGCAGACCCAGCTCTGGAAACACCATATATTTT. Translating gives CASRPSSGNTIYF.

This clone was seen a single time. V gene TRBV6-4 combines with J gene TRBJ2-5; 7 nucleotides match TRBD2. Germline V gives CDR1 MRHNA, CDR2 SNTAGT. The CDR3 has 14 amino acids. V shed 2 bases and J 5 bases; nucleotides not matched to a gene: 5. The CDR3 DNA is TGTGCCAGCAGTGACGGGGAGGGTGGTGAGACCCAGTACTTC. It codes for CASSDGEGGETQYF.

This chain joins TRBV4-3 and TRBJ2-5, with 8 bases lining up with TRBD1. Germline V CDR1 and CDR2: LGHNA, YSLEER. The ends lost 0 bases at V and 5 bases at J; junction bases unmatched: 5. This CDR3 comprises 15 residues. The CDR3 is CASSQDQGALETQYF. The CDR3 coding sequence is TGCGCCAGCAGCCAAGACCAGGGGGCGTTGGAGACCCAGTACTTC.

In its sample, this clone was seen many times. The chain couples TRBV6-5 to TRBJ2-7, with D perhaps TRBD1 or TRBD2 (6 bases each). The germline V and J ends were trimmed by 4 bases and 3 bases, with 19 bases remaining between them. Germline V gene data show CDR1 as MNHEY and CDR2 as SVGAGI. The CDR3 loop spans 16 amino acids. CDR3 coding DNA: TGTGCCAGCAGTTTTAGTAGTTGGGGGGCTAACTACGAGCAGTACTTC. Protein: CASSFSSWGANYEQYF.